Below are 26 T cell receptor beta chains sequenced from a single sample in a study of CD8 T cells in Susac syndrome. When the RNA was reverse transcribed, random hexamers were used with an input of 0.5 to 1 ug. TCRdb analysed the immunoSEQ multiplex PCR reads with MiXCR anew, one entry per CDR3 protein. The sample lists roughly 200,000 distinct CDR3 sequences; around 95% were seen once. The sequenced sample was CD4+ T cells from PBMCs. The receptor set was obtained from a human donor in good health.

V gene TRBV7-8 combines with J gene TRBJ2-5; 8 bases are shared with TRBD2. Germline V CDR1 and CDR2: SGHVS, FQNEAQ. J was trimmed by 0 bases and V by 1 base; bases with no gene match: 7. The length of the CDR3 is 17 residues. The CDR3 bases are TGTGCCAGCAGCTTAGGGGGCAGCGGGGGATACCAAGAGACCCAGTACTTC. It codes for CASSLGGSGGYQETQYF.

The chain uses TRBV29-1 and TRBJ1-1, with D perhaps matching TRBD1 (6 bases). Germline loops: CDR1 SQVTM, CDR2 ANQGSEA. Trimming removed 5 bases at V and 5 bases at J, with 15 bases between. CDR3 length: 13 amino acids. The CDR3 region is CSVPQTGRTEAFF. Written as DNA, the CDR3 is TGCAGCGTTCCCCAGACAGGTCGGACTGAAGCTTTCTTT.

The chain uses TRBV3-1 and TRBJ1-2; D is unclear. The V gene's germline CDR1 is LGHDT and CDR2 YNNKEL (reference sequence). CDR3 length equals 13 residues. V dropped 1 base and J dropped 5 bases, with 8 bases sitting between them. CDR3 loop: CASSQVAQYGYTF. The CDR3 DNA reads TGTGCCAGCAGCCAAGTGGCACAATATGGCTACACCTTC.

The rearrangement links TRBV2 to TRBJ2-5, with 8 bases that match TRBD1. CDR3 length equals 13 residues. Germline V lookup: CDR1 SNHLY, CDR2 FYNNEI. V was pared by 6 bases and J by 3 bases, with 3 bases of the junction left unmatched. The CDR3 protein is CASRETGEETQYF. CDR3 DNA: TGTGCCAGCAGGGAGACAGGGGAAGAGACCCAGTACTTC.

The chain couples TRBV6-5 to TRBJ1-2; D is undetermined. V gave up 6 bases and J gave up 6 bases, with 11 bases separating them. This CDR3 spans 12 amino acids. Germline assignment: CDR1 MNHEY and CDR2 SVGAGI. CDR3 coding DNA: TGTGCCAGCAGCTCACGGTTAGATGGCTACACCTTC. Translation: CASSSRLDGYTF.

This chain joins TRBV3-1 and TRBJ2-3; no clear D. The CDR3 sequence is 14 residues long. The V gene's germline CDR1 is LGHDT and CDR2 YNNKEL (reference sequence). Trimming took 8 bases from V and 1 from J, leaving 13 bases between them. CDR3 DNA: TGTGCCAGCCCCCAACGTCCTGGCACAGATACGCAGTATTTT. The encoded protein is CASPQRPGTDTQYF.

The chain combines TRBV24-1 with TRBJ2-1, with D hard to call. Germline CDR1 is KGHDR and CDR2 is SFDVKD. Trimming took off 2 bases at V and 0 bases at J, with 10 bases between the two ends. There are 16 residues in the CDR3. The DNA for the CDR3 is TGTGCCACCAGTGATTCCAGGAAGACCTCCTACAATGAGCAGTTCTTC. Translation: CATSDSRKTSYNEQFF.

This rearrangement joins TRBV4-3 to TRBJ2-1; D might be TRBD2 (6 bases). The CDR3 is 16 amino acids. Germline V gives CDR1 LGHNA, CDR2 YSLEER. V gave up 5 bases and J gave up 0 bases, with 14 bases separating them. The CDR3, as DNA: TGCGCCAGCAGCTCGACAACGGGGGTCTCCTACAATGAGCAGTTCTTC. It translates to CASSSTTGVSYNEQFF.

The rearrangement links TRBV6-5 to TRBJ1-2; the D is unclear. The CDR3 extends over 14 amino acids. V lost 0 bases and J 5 bases, leaving 10 bases between the germline ends. Germline CDR1 is MNHEY and CDR2 is SVGAGI. CDR3 in amino acids: CASSYSPVPYGYTF. CDR3 nucleotides: TGTGCCAGCAGTTACTCTCCAGTCCCGTATGGCTACACCTTC.

The V and J genes are TRBV28 and TRBJ2-3; no clear D gene. The CDR3 is 13 residues long. The V and J ends lost 5 bases and 1 base respectively, with 7 bases between them. Germline V lookup: CDR1 MDHEN, CDR2 SYDVKM. The CDR3 sequence: CASSRFRTDTQYF. The DNA of the CDR3 is TGTGCCAGCAGTCGGTTCCGCACAGATACGCAGTATTTT.

In DNA form, the CDR3 reads TGTGCCACCAGCAGAGATGGGCTGCCCACGCAGTATTTT. It yields the protein CATSRDGLPTQYF. This chain uses TRBV15 with TRBJ2-3; D not resolved. This CDR3 region has 13 residues. CDR1 is LNHNV, CDR2 YYDKDF, per germline (reference sequence). Trimming pared 0 bases from V and 9 bases from J, leaving 10 bases between.

The genes are TRBV20-1 and TRBJ1-1; TRBD1 aligns across 7 bases. This CDR3 contains 13 residues. CDR1 is DFQATT, CDR2 SNEGSKA, per germline (reference sequence). The CDR3 sequence is CIPGTDRNTEAFF. The CDR3 DNA reads as TGCATTCCGGGGACAGACCGGAACACTGAAGCTTTCTTT.

This chain connects TRBV4-2 to TRBJ1-5; 8 bases align to TRBD1. The germline gives CDR1 LGHNA, CDR2 YNFKEQ. The CDR3 covers 16 residues. The V gene end was trimmed by 0 bases and the J gene end by 3 bases; junction bases not matched to a gene: 4. The CDR3: CASSQDLTGVNQPQHF. The CDR3 DNA reads as TGTGCCAGCAGCCAAGATCTGACAGGGGTCAATCAGCCCCAGCATTTT.

The CDR3 region is CASSVVSGANEQFF. CDR3 nucleotide sequence: TGTGCCAGCAGCGTAGTTTCCGGCGCCAATGAGCAGTTCTTC. V is TRBV9 and J is TRBJ2-1; D gene ambiguous. This CDR3 is built from 14 residues. V lost 0 bases and J lost 6, with 10 bases in between. Germline V CDR1 and CDR2: SGDLS, YYNGEE.

This rearrangement joins TRBV28 to TRBJ2-7; 8 nucleotides line up with TRBD1. The junction had 5 bases not matched to a gene; V was cut back by 3 bases and J by 1 base. Per germline, CDR1 MDHEN and CDR2 SYDVKM. This CDR3 region has 15 residues. For the CDR3, the DNA is TGTGCCAGCAGTTTCTGGACAGGGTCGTCCTACGAGCAGTACGTC. Its translation is CASSFWTGSSYEQYV.

As DNA, the CDR3 is TGTGCCAGCAGCGTACAGGGACTAGCGGGAGGAAGCTCCTACAATGAGCAGTTCTTC. It yields the protein CASSVQGLAGGSSYNEQFF. The chain links TRBV7-2 to TRBJ2-1, with 15 bases that match TRBD2. With 5 bases clipped from V and 0 bases from J, the junction kept 8 bases outside the gene matches. The CDR3 extends over 19 amino acids. Germline V CDR1 and CDR2: SGHTA, FQGNSA.

The chain carries TRBV11-2 and TRBJ2-3, with D uncertain. The CDR3 contains 10 residues. The germline V gene encodes CDR1 SGHAT and CDR2 FQNNGV. The V gene lost 4 bases and the J gene lost 10 bases, with 6 bases spanning the gap. The CDR3 reads CASSSIAQYF. The CDR3 DNA is TGTGCCAGCAGCTCGATCGCGCAGTATTTT. Filled out from reference TRBV11-2 and TRBJ2-3, the complete variable domain reads EAGVAQSPRYKIIEKRQSVAFWCNPISGHATLYWYQQILGQGPKLLIQFQNNGVVDDSQLPKDRFSAERLKGVDSTLKIQPAKLEDSAVYLCASSSIAQYFGPGTRLTVL.

The rearrangement links TRBV5-4 to TRBJ1-5; no clear D. This CDR3 has 18 residues. The V gene lost 0 bases and the J gene lost 0 bases, with 16 bases spanning the gap. Germline V gene lookup returns CDR1 SGHNT and CDR2 YYREEE (reference sequence). CDR3 sequence: CASSLDGEAANSNQPQHF. In nucleotides, the CDR3 is TGTGCCAGCAGCTTGGATGGAGAGGCAGCTAATAGCAATCAGCCCCAGCATTTT.

The chain recombines TRBV20-1 with TRBJ2-7; 7 bases match TRBD2. The CDR3 sequence is 13 residues long. J lost 5 bases, V lost 4 bases, and 8 bases had no gene match. Germline V lookup: CDR1 DFQATT, CDR2 SNEGSKA (reference sequence). CDR3 bases: TGCAGTGCTACCCCCAGCGGGACCGACGAGCAGTACGTC. This sequence encodes CSATPSGTDEQYV.

This sequence joins TRBV7-9 and TRBJ1-2; D remains ambiguous. The CDR3 covers 13 residues. V lost 4 bases and J 8 bases, leaving 14 bases between the germline ends. CDR1 is SEHNR and CDR2 is FQNEAQ in the germline V gene (reference sequence). The CDR3 nucleotides are TGTGCCAGCAGCTCCCGGATACTTTGGGGCTACACCTTC. Translated, it gives CASSSRILWGYTF.

This clonotype was seen once. The chain carries TRBV11-2 and TRBJ2-4; tentative D call: TRBD2 (5 bases). Germline CDR1 reads SGHAT; CDR2 reads FQNNGV. The CDR3 length is 15 residues. Between the trimmed V and J ends, which lost 2 bases and 1 base, there was a span of 9 bases. CDR3 in DNA: TGTGCCAGCAGCTTACTTCGCGGGGCCAAAAACATTCAGTACTTC. It translates to CASSLLRGAKNIQYF.

This chain links TRBV29-1 with TRBJ2-5; TRBD1 aligns across 9 bases. CDR3 size: 16 residues. Per the germline V gene, CDR1 is SQVTM and CDR2 is ANQGSEA. The V and J ends lost 6 bases and 5 bases, in that order; junction bases with no gene match: 16. The CDR3 spells CSVDRQGVYIQETQYF. The CDR3 DNA reads TGCAGCGTCGATCGACAGGGGGTTTACATCCAGGAGACCCAGTACTTC.

The rearrangement uses TRBV12-3 or TRBV12-4 and TRBJ1-5; no clear D. This CDR3 spans 13 amino acids. Trimming took 5 bases from V and 4 from J, leaving 9 bases between them. CDR3 sequence (DNA): TGTGCCAGCAGTCGAAGGGTGAATCAGCCCCAGCATTTT. Protein: CASSRRVNQPQHF.

V and J are TRBV9 and TRBJ2-3; possibly TRBD2 for D (6 bases). Per the germline V gene, CDR1 is SGDLS and CDR2 is YYNGEE. Trimming cost V 0 bases and J 3 bases, with 14 bases left between them. The CDR3 is 16 residues long. The CDR3 region has the DNA TGTGCCAGCAGCGTAGTCCCGAGCGCGGGGACAGATACGCAGTATTTT. This sequence encodes CASSVVPSAGTDTQYF.

The DNA for the CDR3 is TGTGCCACGGGAGGGGGGACTACCTACAATGAGCAGTTCTTC. The encoded protein is CATGGGTTYNEQFF. J is TRBJ2-1 and V is TRBV7-9; 8 nucleotides match TRBD2. This CDR3 is 14 amino acids long. CDR1 is SEHNR, CDR2 FQNEAQ, per germline (reference sequence). Germline trimming cut 10 bases from V and 2 bases from J; bases unmatched to any gene: 7.

The chain uses TRBV2 and TRBJ1-2, with 8 bases that match TRBD1. V shed 1 base, J shed 4 bases, and the junction held 5 bases outside the gene matches. This CDR3 spans 15 amino acids. Germline V CDR1 and CDR2: SNHLY, FYNNEI. CDR3 protein: CASSEGQGSIYGYTF. CDR3 in DNA: TGTGCCAGCAGTGAAGGACAGGGGAGTATCTATGGCTACACCTTC.